A single sample is the source of the 24 T cell receptor beta chains below, sequenced in a study of cytomegalovirus exposure and HLA in healthy donors (TCRdb year 2017). Library preparation used the immunoSEQ multiplex PCR assay. A mixture of 60 forward primers for TCR Vbeta segments and 13 reverse primers for TCR Jbeta segments was used in the multiplex PCR. In its TCRdb copy, this immuneACCESS table keeps in-frame sequences only and misses some clones. Where compared with another copy, unresolved V genes explain less than half of these, and the others have no known cause. The record for this sample contains 200,000 to 250,000 clones. Jointly, the top ten make up roughly 0.98% of the sample. What was sequenced was PBMCs. The source of these receptors is a woman aged 30 to 39 in good health and CMV-seropositive.

Written as DNA, the CDR3 is TGTGCCAGCAGCCCCGGGGGGGGGCTCAACACTGAAGCTTTCTTT. It specifies CASSPGGGLNTEAFF. The rearrangement links TRBV6-5 to TRBJ1-1, with D maybe TRBD1 (6 bases). Germline V lookup: CDR1 MNHEY, CDR2 SVGAGI. The CDR3 is 15 residues long. Trimming left V 6 bases short and J 2 bases short, with 16 bases between.

CDR3: CASSLNLGQSLYNEQFF. CDR3 nucleotide sequence: TGCGCCAGCAGCTTGAACCTGGGACAGAGCCTATACAATGAGCAGTTCTTC. The chain couples TRBV5-1 to TRBJ2-1, with 7 bases fitting TRBD1. Germline trimming cut 1 base from V and 4 bases from J; bases unmatched to any gene: 11. The CDR3 length is 17 residues. Germline lookup yields CDR1 SGHRS and CDR2 YFSETQ. Looking up the rest from reference TRBV5-1 and TRBJ2-1 gives the full variable domain: KAGVTQTPRYLIKTRGQQVTLSCSPISGHRSVSWYQQTPGQGLQFLFEYFSETQRNKGNFPGRFSGRQFSNSRSEMNVSTLELGDSALYLCASSLNLGQSLYNEQFFGPGTRLTVL.

The rearrangement links TRBV19 to TRBJ2-5; D remains ambiguous. Germline lookup yields CDR1 LNHDA and CDR2 SQIVND (reference sequence). Trimming took 8 bases from V and 5 from J, leaving 15 bases between them. The CDR3 consists of 13 residues. CDR3 sequence (DNA): TGTGCCAGTTCATTACCGACGGGTGAGACCCAGTACTTC. Its translation is CASSLPTGETQYF.

The V gene is TRBV5-1, the J gene TRBJ2-2, with 11 bases fitting TRBD2. V trimming: 3 bases; J trimming: 5 bases; junction bases outside the gene matches: 6. CDR3 length: 16 amino acids. CDR1 and CDR2 from the germline V gene are SGHRS and YFSETQ. In nucleotides, the CDR3 is TGCGCCAGCAGCTGGCTAGCGGGGGGTTTGACCGGGGAGCTGTTTTTT. Translation gives CASSWLAGGLTGELFF.

J is TRBJ2-7 and V is TRBV30; tentative D call: TRBD2 (5 bases). V gave up 4 bases and J gave up 2 bases, with 12 bases separating them. The CDR3 has 13 amino acids. Germline CDR1 is GTSNPN and CDR2 is SVGIG (reference sequence). CDR3 sequence reads: CAWIRWETYEQYF. The CDR3 DNA follows: TGTGCCTGGATAAGGTGGGAGACCTACGAGCAGTACTTC.

The V gene is TRBV5-1, the J gene TRBJ2-5; 7 bases are a match to TRBD1. Germline CDR1 and CDR2: SGHRS and YFSETQ. This CDR3 region has 15 residues. The V gene end was trimmed by 1 base and the J gene end by 5 bases; junction bases not matched to a gene: 8. The CDR3: CASSLLMRGGETQYF. For the CDR3, the DNA is TGCGCCAGCAGCTTGCTTATGAGAGGGGGCGAGACCCAGTACTTC.

The V gene is TRBV5-7, the J gene TRBJ2-7, with a possible D match to TRBD2 (5 bases). TRBV5-7 is an ORF, and what it does is uncertain. This CDR3 comprises 11 residues. The V end lost 4 bases, the J end lost 6 bases, and 8 bases lay between the germline ends. The CDR3 region is CASSRGCEQYF. The CDR3 region has the DNA TGTGCCAGCAGCCGGGGATGCGAGCAGTACTTC.

This rearrangement joins TRBV27 to TRBJ2-5, with 7 positions matching TRBD2. This CDR3 is 15 amino acids long. The ends lost 0 bases at V and 2 bases at J; junction bases unmatched: 3. Germline CDR1 MNHEY, CDR2 SMNVEV (reference sequence). The CDR3 DNA follows: TGTGCCAGCAGTTTATCCGGGGGGTATCAAGAGACCCAGTACTTC. Translating gives CASSLSGGYQETQYF.

This chain connects TRBV10-3 to TRBJ2-7; a possible D gene is TRBD2 (5 bases). Germline-derived CDR1 and CDR2 are ENHRY and SYGVKD. Trimming cost V 4 bases and J 2 bases, with 15 bases left between them. The CDR3 has 15 residues. The CDR3 region is CAISALTSNAYEQYF. The CDR3 DNA is TGTGCCATCAGTGCCCTAACTAGTAACGCCTACGAGCAGTACTTC.

The chain has TRBV5-6 and TRBJ1-1, with unresolved D. The CDR3 runs to 15 residues. V shed 3 bases and J shed 4 bases, with 16 bases lying between them. The V gene's germline CDR1 is SGHDT and CDR2 YYEEEE. The CDR3 DNA is TGTGCCAGCAGCTATACGTCAACCCCGAGCACTGAAGCTTTCTTT. As protein: CASSYTSTPSTEAFF.

This rearrangement joins TRBV7-8 to TRBJ1-1, with D unclear. Looked up from germline, CDR1 is SGHVS and CDR2 is FQNEAQ. The CDR3 is made up of 16 amino acids. With 1 base removed from V and 3 bases from J, the gap between germline ends came to 15 bases. CDR3 sequence (DNA): TGTGCCAGCAGCTTAGATCGGGAAGGGAAGGACACTGAAGCTTTCTTT. This encodes CASSLDREGKDTEAFF.

The chain couples TRBV6-1 to TRBJ2-3, with 7 bases identical to TRBD1. This CDR3 contains 15 residues. V dropped 3 bases and J dropped 3; count of bases not matched to a gene: 6. Germline CDR1 reads MNHNS; CDR2 reads SASEGT. Here the CDR3 DNA reads TGTGCCAGCAGTGATTTAAGGGGGCGGACAGATACGCAGTATTTT. It yields the protein CASSDLRGRTDTQYF.

V usage is TRBV5-8 and J usage is TRBJ2-6; the D is unclear. The V end lost 0 bases, the J end lost 0 bases, and 4 bases lay between the germline ends. The CDR3 covers 15 residues. Germline assignment: CDR1 SGHTS and CDR2 YDEGEE. CDR3 nucleotides: TGTGCCAGCAGCTTGGGGCTCTCTGGGGCCAACGTCCTGACTTTC. This sequence encodes CASSLGLSGANVLTF.

J is TRBJ1-1 and V is TRBV18, with 7 bases matching TRBD1. With V trimmed by 6 bases and J by 0 bases, 10 bases remained unmatched. This CDR3 is built from 16 residues. Germline V gives CDR1 KGHSH, CDR2 LQKENI. The CDR3 here is CASSRPGTVMNTEAFF. CDR3 coding DNA: TGTGCCAGCTCTCGACCCGGGACAGTAATGAACACTGAAGCTTTCTTT.

This sequence joins TRBV5-4 and TRBJ2-5; D unresolved. Matching the DNA end better, TRBJ2-7 makes the J call doubtful. In germline, CDR1 is SGHNT, CDR2 YYREEE (reference sequence). This CDR3 is built from 11 residues. The CDR3 nucleotides read TGTGCCAGCAGCCAAAACTACGAGCAGTACTTC. Its translation: CASSQNYEQYF.

The chain couples TRBV15 to TRBJ1-4, with D perhaps TRBD1 (6 bases). Germline V gene lookup returns CDR1 LNHNV and CDR2 YYDKDF (reference sequence). V was trimmed by 7 bases and J by 8 bases, leaving 20 bases between them. The CDR3 spans 15 residues. In nucleotides, the CDR3 is TGTGCCACCAATAAGGGGGTCGGGACGCAAGAAAAACTGTTTTTT. It translates to CATNKGVGTQEKLFF.

This rearrangement joins TRBV30 to TRBJ1-1; the D is unclear. The germline V gene has CDR1 GTSNPN and CDR2 SVGIG (reference sequence). The CDR3 loop spans 11 amino acids. Trimming took 3 bases from V and 3 from J, leaving 5 bases between them. The DNA of the CDR3 is TGTGCCTGGAGGAGGTACACTGAAGCTTTCTTT. Protein sequence: CAWRRYTEAFF.

The chain carries TRBV19 and TRBJ2-1, with TRBD2 as a possible D gene (7 bases). V dropped 2 bases and J dropped 1 base, with 24 bases sitting between them. The length of the CDR3 is 20 residues. The germline gives CDR1 LNHDA, CDR2 SQIVND (reference sequence). The CDR3: CASSIPRGGFTRGSYNEQFF. In nucleotides, the CDR3 is TGTGCCAGTAGTATACCTAGGGGGGGATTCACTAGGGGATCCTACAATGAGCAGTTCTTC.

The chain links TRBV6-5 to TRBJ1-3; D remains unclear. V lost 2 bases and J lost 0, with 11 bases in between. This CDR3 spans 16 amino acids. CDR1 and CDR2 (germline): MNHEY, SVGAGI. CDR3: CASSYGPLYSGNTIYF. The CDR3 nucleotides read TGTGCCAGCAGTTACGGGCCGCTCTACTCTGGAAACACCATATATTTT.

The DNA for the CDR3 is TGTGCCTGGGGACCTAGCGGGAGGGAATCTGAGCAGTTCTTC. Translating it yields CAWGPSGRESEQFF. The chain carries TRBV30 and TRBJ2-1; 12 nucleotides align to TRBD2. Germline V gene data show CDR1 as GTSNPN and CDR2 as SVGIG (reference sequence). There are 14 residues in the CDR3. V shed 5 bases, J shed 9 bases, and the junction held 8 bases outside the gene matches. Full variable domain (remainder filled in from reference TRBV30 and TRBJ2-1): SQTIHQWPATLVQPVGSPLSLECTVEGTSNPNLYWYRQAAGRGLQLLFYSVGIGQISSEVPQNLSASRPQDRQFILSSKKLLLSDSGFYLCAWGPSGRESEQFFGPGTRLTVL.

The chain recombines TRBV6-4 with TRBJ1-1; a possible D gene is TRBD1 (5 bases). This CDR3 comprises 13 residues. Between the trimmed V and J ends, which lost 6 bases and 3 bases, there was a span of 11 bases. Looked up from germline, CDR1 is MRHNA and CDR2 is SNTAGT. CDR3 region: CASSLDRYTEAFF. CDR3 DNA sequence: TGTGCCAGCAGCCTCGACAGATACACTGAAGCTTTCTTT.

V is TRBV5-6 and J is TRBJ1-4, with TRBD1 matching over 8 bases. CDR3 length equals 16 residues. Per the germline V gene, CDR1 is SGHDT and CDR2 is YYEEEE. With V trimmed by 1 base and J by 3 bases, 5 bases remained unmatched. CDR3 residues: CASSLQGAMANEKLFF. The CDR3, as DNA: TGTGCCAGCAGCTTGCAGGGGGCTATGGCTAATGAAAAACTGTTTTTT.

This chain uses TRBV7-9 with TRBJ1-1; D uncertain. Germline CDR1 is SEHNR and CDR2 is FQNEAQ (reference sequence). This CDR3 contains 13 residues. V was pared by 2 bases and J by 0 bases, with 4 bases between. The CDR3 sequence is CASSLQVNTEAFF. CDR3 sequence (DNA): TGTGCCAGCAGCTTACAGGTGAACACTGAAGCTTTCTTT.

This chain links TRBV5-1 with TRBJ1-2, with TRBD1 as a possible D gene (5 bases). CDR1 is SGHRS, CDR2 YFSETQ, per germline. Trimming removed 4 bases at V and 2 bases at J, with 12 bases between. The CDR3 has 14 amino acids. The CDR3 nucleotides are TGCGCCAGCAGCCCCACCGGGGGGAACTATGGCTACACCTTC. This sequence encodes CASSPTGGNYGYTF.